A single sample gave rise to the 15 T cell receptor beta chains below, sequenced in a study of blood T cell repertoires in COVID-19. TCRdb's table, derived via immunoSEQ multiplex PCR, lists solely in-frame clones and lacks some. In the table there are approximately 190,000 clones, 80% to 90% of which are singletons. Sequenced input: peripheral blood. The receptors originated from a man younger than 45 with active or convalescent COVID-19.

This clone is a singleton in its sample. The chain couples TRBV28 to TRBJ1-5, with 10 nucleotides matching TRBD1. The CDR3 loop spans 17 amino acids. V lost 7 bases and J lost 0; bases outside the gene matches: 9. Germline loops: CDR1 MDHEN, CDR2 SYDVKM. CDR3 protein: CASTPLGQGDSNQPQHF. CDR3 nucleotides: TGTGCCAGCACGCCCCTAGGACAGGGGGATAGCAATCAGCCCCAGCATTTT.

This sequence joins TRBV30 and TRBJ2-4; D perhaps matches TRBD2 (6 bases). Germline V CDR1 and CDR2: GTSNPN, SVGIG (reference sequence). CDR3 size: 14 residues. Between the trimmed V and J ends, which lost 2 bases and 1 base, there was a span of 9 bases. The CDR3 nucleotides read TGTGCCTGGAGTCAAGGAGGGGCCAAAAACATTCAGTACTTC. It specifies CAWSQGGAKNIQYF.

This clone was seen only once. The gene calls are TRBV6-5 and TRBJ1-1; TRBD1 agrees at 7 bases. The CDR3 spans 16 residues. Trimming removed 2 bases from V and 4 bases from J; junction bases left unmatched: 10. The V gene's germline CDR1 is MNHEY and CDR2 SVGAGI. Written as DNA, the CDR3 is TGTGCCAGCAGTTACGCTCAGGGGGTGGGGAGCACTGAAGCTTTCTTT. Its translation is CASSYAQGVGSTEAFF.

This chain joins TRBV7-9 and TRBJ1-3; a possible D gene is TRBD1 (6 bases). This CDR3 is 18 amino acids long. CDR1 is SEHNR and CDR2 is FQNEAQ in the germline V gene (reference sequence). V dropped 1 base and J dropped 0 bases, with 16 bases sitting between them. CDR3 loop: CASSLGWGPGNSGNTIYF. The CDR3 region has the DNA TGTGCCAGCAGCTTAGGATGGGGGCCGGGGAACTCTGGAAACACCATATATTTT.

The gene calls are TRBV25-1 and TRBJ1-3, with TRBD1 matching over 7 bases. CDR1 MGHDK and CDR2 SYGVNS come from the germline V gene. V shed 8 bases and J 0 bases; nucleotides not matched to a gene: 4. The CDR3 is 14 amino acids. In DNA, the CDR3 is TGTGCCAGCGCGGGGACAGTCTCTGGAAACACCATATATTTT. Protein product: CASAGTVSGNTIYF.

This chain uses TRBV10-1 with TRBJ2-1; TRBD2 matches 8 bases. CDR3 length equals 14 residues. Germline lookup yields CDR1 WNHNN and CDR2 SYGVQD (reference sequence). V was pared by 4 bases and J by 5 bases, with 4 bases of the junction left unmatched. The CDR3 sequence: CASSAGGANNEQFF. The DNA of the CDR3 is TGCGCCAGCAGTGCCGGGGGGGCCAACAATGAGCAGTTCTTC.

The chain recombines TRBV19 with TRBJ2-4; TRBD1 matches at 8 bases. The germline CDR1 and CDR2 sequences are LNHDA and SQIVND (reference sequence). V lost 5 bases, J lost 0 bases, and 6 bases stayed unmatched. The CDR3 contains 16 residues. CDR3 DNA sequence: TGTGCCAGTAGTGGGACAGGAGCCTTAGCCAAAAACATTCAGTACTTC. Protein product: CASSGTGALAKNIQYF.

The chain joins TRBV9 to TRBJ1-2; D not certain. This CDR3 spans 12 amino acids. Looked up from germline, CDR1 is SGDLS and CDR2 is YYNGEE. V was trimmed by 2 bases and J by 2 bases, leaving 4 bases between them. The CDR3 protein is CASSVGNYGYTF. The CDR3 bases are TGTGCCAGCAGCGTCGGGAACTATGGCTACACCTTC.

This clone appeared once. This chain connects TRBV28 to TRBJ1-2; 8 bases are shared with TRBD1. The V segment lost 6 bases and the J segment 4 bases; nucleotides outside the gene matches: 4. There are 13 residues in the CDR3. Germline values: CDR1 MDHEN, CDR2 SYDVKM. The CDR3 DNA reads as TGTGCCAGCAGGCGACAGGGGACCTATGGCTACACCTTC. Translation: CASRRQGTYGYTF.

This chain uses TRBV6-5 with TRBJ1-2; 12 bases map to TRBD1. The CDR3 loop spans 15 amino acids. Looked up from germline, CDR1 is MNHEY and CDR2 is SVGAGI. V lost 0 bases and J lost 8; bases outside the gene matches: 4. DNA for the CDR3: TGTGCCAGCAGTTACTCGGGGACAGGGGGCAGGGGCTACACCTTC. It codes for CASSYSGTGGRGYTF.

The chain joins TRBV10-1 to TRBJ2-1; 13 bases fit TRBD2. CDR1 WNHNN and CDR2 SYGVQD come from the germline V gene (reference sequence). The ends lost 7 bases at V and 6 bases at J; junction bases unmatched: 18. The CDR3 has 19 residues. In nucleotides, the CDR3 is TGCGCCAGCATTCCCCCGGGGGAACTAGCGGGGGGGCCGGGCAATGAGCAGTTCTTC. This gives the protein CASIPPGELAGGPGNEQFF.

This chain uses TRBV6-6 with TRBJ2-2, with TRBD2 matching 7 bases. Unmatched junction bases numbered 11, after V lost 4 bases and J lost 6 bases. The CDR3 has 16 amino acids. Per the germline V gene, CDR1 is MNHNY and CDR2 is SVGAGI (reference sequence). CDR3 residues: CASSSEGGRSAGELFF. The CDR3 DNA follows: TGTGCCAGCAGTTCCGAGGGAGGGAGGTCTGCCGGGGAGCTGTTTTTT.

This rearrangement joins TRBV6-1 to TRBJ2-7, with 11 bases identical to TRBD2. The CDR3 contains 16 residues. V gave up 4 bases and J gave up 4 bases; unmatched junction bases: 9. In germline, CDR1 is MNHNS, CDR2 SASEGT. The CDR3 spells CASSGKGPSGGYEQYV. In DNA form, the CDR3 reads TGTGCCAGCAGTGGGAAGGGACCTAGCGGGGGGTACGAGCAGTACGTC.

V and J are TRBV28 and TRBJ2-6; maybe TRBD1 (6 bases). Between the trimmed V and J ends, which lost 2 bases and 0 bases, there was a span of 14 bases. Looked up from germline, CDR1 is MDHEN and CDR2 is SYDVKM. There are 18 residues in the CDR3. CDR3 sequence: CASSLPGTSASGANVLTF. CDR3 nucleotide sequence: TGTGCCAGCAGTTTACCCGGGACAAGCGCCTCTGGGGCCAACGTCCTGACTTTC.

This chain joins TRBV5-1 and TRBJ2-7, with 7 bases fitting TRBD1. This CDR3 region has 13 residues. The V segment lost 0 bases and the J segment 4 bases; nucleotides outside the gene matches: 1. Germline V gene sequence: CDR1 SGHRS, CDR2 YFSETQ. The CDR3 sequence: CASSLGGQYEQYV. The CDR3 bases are TGCGCCAGCAGCTTGGGGGGACAGTACGAGCAGTACGTC.